This TCR beta chain emerged from a study of PD-1 blockade in classical Hodgkin lymphoma. Relapse after autologous stem cell transplantation occurred in every patient, and brentuximab vedotin exposure varied. Repertoires were generated with immunoSEQ multiplex PCR, while TCRdb's copy carries only in-frame clones and drops some. The data hold around 31,000 clones, with 60% to 80% observed a single time. Regarding the study as a whole: Newly diagnosed patients were reported to exhibit reduced baseline TCR diversity relative to healthy donors.

Points on this clone: The antigen is not known.

The input for sequencing was peripheral blood mononuclear cells (PBMCs), taken before the second cycle of nivolumab. The TCR originated in a human donor with classical Hodgkin lymphoma.

CDR3 in DNA: TGTGCCAGCAGCCCATTCTCCGCCGGGGGCACAGATACGCAGTATTTT. Translated, it gives CASSPFSAGGTDTQYF. The chain links TRBV7-2 to TRBJ2-3; a possible D gene is TRBD2 (5 bases). Germline lookup yields CDR1 SGHTA and CDR2 FQGNSA. Trimming left V 5 bases short and J 1 base short, with 16 bases between. The CDR3 contains 16 residues.